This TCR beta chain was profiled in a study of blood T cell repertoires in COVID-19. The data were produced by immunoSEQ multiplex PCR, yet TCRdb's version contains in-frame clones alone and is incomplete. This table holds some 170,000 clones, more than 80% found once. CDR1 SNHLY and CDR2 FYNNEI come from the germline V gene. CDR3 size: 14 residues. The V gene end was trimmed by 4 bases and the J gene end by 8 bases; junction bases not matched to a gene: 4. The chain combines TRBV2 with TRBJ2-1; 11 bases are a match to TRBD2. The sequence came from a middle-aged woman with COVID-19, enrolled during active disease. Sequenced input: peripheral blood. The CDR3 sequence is CASSVLAGVHEQFF. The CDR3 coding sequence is TGTGCCAGCAGTGTACTAGCGGGAGTTCATGAGCAGTTCTTC. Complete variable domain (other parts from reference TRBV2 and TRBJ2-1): EPEVTQTPSHQVTQMGQEVILRCVPISNHLYFYWYRQILGQKVEFLVSFYNNEISEKSEIFDDQFSVERPDGSNFTLKIRSTKLEDSAMYFCASSVLAGVHEQFFGPGTRLTVL.